The present entry profiles one T cell receptor (beta chain) with its context. Produced via immunoSEQ multiplex PCR; TCRdb's table is partial and in-frame only. Altogether approximately 460,000 clones are present, 89% being singletons, with the ten largest covering around 1.6%. Treatment meaning: some 20 received Ad26.COV2.S at low or high dose, single or two shots; several received placebo; per-sample allocation not given. It was on day 63 after the first vaccine or placebo injection that samples were taken. Trimming removed 1 base from V and 2 bases from J, with 18 bases in between. The CDR3 sequence is 17 residues long. Germline loops: CDR1 ENHRY, CDR2 SYGVKD. The data stem from a study of Ad26.COV2.S vaccination and SARS-CoV-2 variants.

This material consisted of peripheral blood, taken in a trial of Ad26.COV2.S vaccine versus placebo. The J gene is TRBJ2-7, the V gene TRBV10-3; tentative D call: TRBD2 (7 bases). This TCR was sampled from a person aged 18-65 years who received the Ad26.COV2.S COVID-19 vaccine or a placebo. CDR3 region: CAISEYGGPTPTYEQYF. In DNA form, the CDR3 reads TGTGCCATCAGTGAGTACGGGGGGCCTACTCCTACCTACGAGCAGTACTTC.